This T cell receptor beta chain is drawn from a study of PD-1 blockade in classical Hodgkin lymphoma. V gave up 6 bases and J gave up 4 bases, with 18 bases separating them. CDR1 and CDR2 from the germline V gene are KGHSH and LQKENI. The length of the CDR3 is 15 residues. Generated by immunoSEQ multiplex PCR, the TCRdb table keeps only in-frame clones and is missing some. Of about 100,000 clones listed, roughly 89% are singletons. Relapses following autologous stem cell transplantation were seen in all patients, with brentuximab vedotin exposure varying. The count of this clone is one. The sample in question was peripheral blood mononuclear cells (PBMCs), obtained before the second cycle of nivolumab. The TCR comes from a human donor with classical Hodgkin lymphoma. The V gene is TRBV18, the J gene TRBJ1-1; D ambiguous. The CDR3, as DNA: TGTGCCAGCTCCCAAGGTGGGAGGGCGGGCACTGAAGCTTTCTTT. It specifies CASSQGGRAGTEAFF.